Presented here are 32 T cell receptor beta chains from one specimen sequenced in a study of shared clonotypes between healthy human individuals. Sequencing used immunoSEQ multiplex PCR; TCRdb keeps in-frame clones, though not all of them. The table has approximately 840,000 clones, roughly 96% seen once. Naive CD8 populations comprised CD45RO-negative cells positively selected for CCR7, excluding terminally differentiated effector memory CD45RA+ cells. The sequenced sample was naive CD8+ T cells sorted from blood. The receptors were gathered from a young man in good health.

This clone came up once. This chain connects TRBV30 to TRBJ1-1, with a tentative D call TRBD1 (5 bases). Trimming removed 8 bases at V and 3 bases at J, with 10 bases between. The germline CDR1 and CDR2 sequences are GTSNPN and SVGIG (reference sequence). The CDR3 is made up of 11 amino acids. For the CDR3, the DNA is TGTGCCAGTGGGGCTTACACTGAAGCTTTCTTT. Protein: CASGAYTEAFF.

The chain employs TRBV7-3 and TRBJ2-3; D is unclear. This CDR3 has 13 residues. Per the germline V gene, CDR1 is SGHTA and CDR2 is FQGTGA. V was trimmed by 5 bases and J by 0 bases, leaving 6 bases between them. The CDR3 DNA is TGTGCCAGCAGCGAGGACAGCACAGATACGCAGTATTTT. Translating it yields CASSEDSTDTQYF.

The chain combines TRBV14 with TRBJ1-3; D remains unclear. This CDR3 contains 12 residues. Germline lookup yields CDR1 SGHDN and CDR2 FVKESK. V gave up 0 bases and J gave up 15 bases, with 12 bases separating them. The CDR3 sequence is CASSQDRRTPYF. CDR3 coding DNA: TGTGCCAGCAGCCAAGATAGACGGACCCCATATTTT.

V usage is TRBV29-1 and J usage is TRBJ2-2, with D uncertain. The germline CDR1 and CDR2 sequences are SQVTM and ANQGSEA. The CDR3 has 10 residues. V was pared by 3 bases and J by 6 bases, with 2 bases between. In DNA form, the CDR3 reads TGCAGCGTTGACGCCGGGGAGCTGTTTTTT. Its translation: CSVDAGELFF.

This sequence joins TRBV6-1 and TRBJ2-7; possibly TRBD2 for D (6 bases). Germline V gene data show CDR1 as MNHNS and CDR2 as SASEGT. The CDR3 is 12 residues long. Trimming took off 1 base at V and 6 bases at J, with 7 bases between the two ends. The CDR3 sequence is CASSEVGGEQYF. The CDR3 bases are TGTGCCAGCAGTGAAGTGGGGGGCGAGCAGTACTTC.

CDR3 sequence reads: CASSIQPFNEQFF. The CDR3 DNA reads as TGTGCCAGTAGTATCCAGCCTTTTAATGAGCAGTTCTTC. V and J are TRBV19 and TRBJ2-1; no clear D gene. Germline V gene data show CDR1 as LNHDA and CDR2 as SQIVND (reference sequence). The CDR3 covers 13 residues. The V gene lost 3 bases and the J gene lost 7 bases, with 10 bases spanning the gap.

The chain employs TRBV13 and TRBJ2-7; D not certain. Trimming removed 4 bases from V and 3 bases from J, with 10 bases in between. The CDR3 extends over 13 amino acids. From germline, CDR1 is PRHDT and CDR2 FYEKMQ (reference sequence). The CDR3, as DNA: TGTGCCAGCAGCTCCGGTATTATCTACGAGCAGTACTTC. It specifies CASSSGIIYEQYF.

The genes are TRBV19 and TRBJ1-5; a weak D match, TRBD1 (5 bases). The ends were cut back, 5 bases at V and 4 bases at J, with 15 bases in the middle. CDR1 and CDR2 from the germline V gene are LNHDA and SQIVND (reference sequence). The CDR3 spans 15 residues. CDR3 coding DNA: TGTGCCAGTAGTGTCAGGGATGTGGGAAATCAGCCCCAGCATTTT. This gives the protein CASSVRDVGNQPQHF.

The chain is built from TRBV19 and TRBJ2-7; D may be TRBD1 (6 bases). Trimming cost V 9 bases and J 0 bases, with 15 bases left between them. The CDR3 sequence is 14 residues long. In germline, CDR1 is LNHDA, CDR2 SQIVND (reference sequence). The CDR3 region has the DNA TGTGCCAGCCGCCTCACAGGGAGCTCCTACGAGCAGTACTTC. Its protein is CASRLTGSSYEQYF.

The chain combines TRBV28 with TRBJ2-1, with TRBD2 matching over 14 bases. This CDR3 region has 17 residues. The V and J ends lost 5 bases and 9 bases, in that order; junction bases with no gene match: 12. Per the germline V gene, CDR1 is MDHEN and CDR2 is SYDVKM. The CDR3 region is CASSPTDPGTSGGEQFF. The CDR3 DNA is TGTGCCAGCAGTCCCACAGATCCCGGGACTAGCGGGGGTGAGCAGTTCTTC.

DNA for the CDR3: TGTGCCAGCAGCGCCCGCCGATACGAGCAGTACTTC. Translating it yields CASSARRYEQYF. V usage is TRBV13 and J usage is TRBJ2-7; no reliable D call. With 5 bases removed from V and 4 bases from J, the gap between germline ends came to 9 bases. This CDR3 is 12 amino acids long. The germline V gene encodes CDR1 PRHDT and CDR2 FYEKMQ (reference sequence).

V usage is TRBV7-8 and J usage is TRBJ2-1, with D perhaps TRBD2 (5 bases). Trimming left V 2 bases short and J 8 bases short, with 16 bases between. Germline V gene lookup returns CDR1 SGHVS and CDR2 FQNEAQ. There are 15 residues in the CDR3. The CDR3 sequence is CASSLFSRRLDEQFF. CDR3 coding DNA: TGTGCCAGCAGCTTATTCTCCAGGAGGCTCGATGAGCAGTTCTTC.

The V gene is TRBV4-1, the J gene TRBJ2-3; D gene unclear. Trimming removed 3 bases at V and 5 bases at J, with 9 bases between. Germline V gene data show CDR1 as MGHRA and CDR2 as YSYEKL. This CDR3 region has 13 residues. The CDR3 bases are TGCGCCAGCAGCCAGTCTCTAGGAGATACGCAGTATTTT. Encoded protein: CASSQSLGDTQYF.

The genes are TRBV28 and TRBJ2-7; TRBD1 agrees at 7 bases. Germline CDR1 and CDR2: MDHEN and SYDVKM. CDR3 length: 16 residues. The V segment lost 4 bases and the J segment 0 bases; nucleotides outside the gene matches: 9. DNA for the CDR3: TGTGCCAGCAGTTCGACCTCCCGGGACAGCTCCTACGAGCAGTACTTC. Translating gives CASSSTSRDSSYEQYF.

This clone was observed a single time. The V call is TRBV5-8, the J call TRBJ2-7; 14 nucleotides agree with TRBD2. J was trimmed by 6 bases and V by 3 bases; bases with no gene match: 5. There are 15 residues in the CDR3. CDR1 is SGHTS and CDR2 is YDEGEE in the germline V gene. The chain's CDR3 is CASSWGLAGESEQYF. DNA for the CDR3: TGTGCCAGCAGCTGGGGACTAGCGGGAGAGAGCGAGCAGTACTTC.

The rearrangement uses TRBV10-3 and TRBJ1-2; 8 bases align to TRBD1. This CDR3 contains 11 residues. The germline V gene encodes CDR1 ENHRY and CDR2 SYGVKD. V was clipped by 8 bases and J by 9 bases; unmatched bases: 5. CDR3 sequence: CAIQDRESYTF. The CDR3 region has the DNA TGTGCCATCCAGGACAGGGAAAGCTACACCTTC.

This CDR3 is CASSLSWGLPYEQYF. The CDR3 DNA is TGTGCCAGCAGTTTATCATGGGGACTACCCTACGAGCAGTACTTC. The chain links TRBV27 to TRBJ2-7, with TRBD2 matching 7 bases. Germline lookup yields CDR1 MNHEY and CDR2 SMNVEV (reference sequence). The trim removed 0 bases at V and 2 bases at J, leaving 4 bases unmatched. The CDR3 contains 15 residues.

V usage is TRBV7-9 and J usage is TRBJ2-1; TRBD1 aligns across 9 bases. Germline loops: CDR1 SEHNR, CDR2 FQNEAQ (reference sequence). Trimming at V came to 6 bases and at J to 3 bases, leaving 15 bases not matched to a gene. The CDR3 covers 18 residues. In DNA form, the CDR3 reads TGTGCCAGCAGTTCTGAGACAGGGGGAATCACTCACTACAATGAGCAGTTCTTC. Encoded protein: CASSSETGGITHYNEQFF. The full variable domain, completed using reference TRBV7-9 and TRBJ2-1, is DTGVSQNPRHKITKRGQNVTFRCDPISEHNRLYWYRQTLGQGPEFLTYFQNEAQLEKSRLLSDRFSAERPKGSFSTLEIQRTEQGDSAMYLCASSSETGGITHYNEQFFGPGTRLTVL.

The chain employs TRBV2 and TRBJ1-5, with D possibly matching TRBD1 (6 bases). CDR3 length: 18 amino acids. CDR1 and CDR2 from the germline V gene are SNHLY and FYNNEI. V shed 5 bases and J shed 3 bases, with 23 bases lying between them. The CDR3 sequence: CASSYTGNQESNNQPQHF. CDR3 sequence (DNA): TGTGCCAGCAGTTACACAGGGAATCAGGAATCCAACAATCAGCCCCAGCATTTT.

The rearrangement uses TRBV10-1 and TRBJ1-4, with 9 bases lining up with TRBD1. The CDR3 loop spans 14 amino acids. J gave up 3 bases and V 4 bases, and 0 bases lay outside the gene matches. Germline CDR1 and CDR2: WNHNN and SYGVQD (reference sequence). CDR3 residues: CASSGQGANEKLFF. DNA for the CDR3: TGCGCCAGCAGTGGACAGGGGGCTAATGAAAAACTGTTTTTT.

The genes are TRBV27 and TRBJ1-5; a weak D match, TRBD1 (6 bases). CDR1 MNHEY and CDR2 SMNVEV come from the germline V gene (reference sequence). The CDR3 spans 14 residues. The V gene lost 2 bases and the J gene lost 10 bases, with 15 bases spanning the gap. The DNA of the CDR3 is TGTGCCAGCAGTTTAAATGGACAGATCTATCCCCAGCATTTT. Protein: CASSLNGQIYPQHF.

The chain links TRBV27 to TRBJ2-4; D not resolved. The CDR3 covers 14 residues. V was clipped by 5 bases and J by 0 bases, with 8 bases between them. CDR1 is MNHEY and CDR2 is SMNVEV in the germline V gene (reference sequence). This CDR3 is CASSMSIAKNIQYF. DNA for the CDR3: TGTGCCAGCAGTATGTCTATAGCCAAAAACATTCAGTACTTC.

The chain combines TRBV7-9 with TRBJ2-7; maybe TRBD1 (5 bases). Germline V lookup: CDR1 SEHNR, CDR2 FQNEAQ (reference sequence). Trimming removed 2 bases from V and 5 bases from J, with 16 bases in between. The CDR3 sequence is 15 residues long. CDR3 amino acids: CASSLTGRVVDEQYF. The CDR3 bases are TGTGCCAGCAGCTTAACAGGCAGGGTCGTGGACGAGCAGTACTTC.

The V call is TRBV7-8, the J call TRBJ1-5, with D unclear. Per germline, CDR1 SGHVS and CDR2 FQNEAQ. CDR3 length: 16 residues. Trimming took off 1 base at V and 0 bases at J, with 10 bases between the two ends. The CDR3 protein is CASSLGGRYSNQPQHF. Here the CDR3 DNA reads TGTGCCAGCAGCTTAGGAGGACGGTATAGCAATCAGCCCCAGCATTTT.

The chain combines TRBV28 with TRBJ2-7; perhaps D is TRBD1 or TRBD2 (5 bases each). V lost 4 bases and J 5 bases, leaving 15 bases between the germline ends. The CDR3 loop spans 14 amino acids. Per germline, CDR1 MDHEN and CDR2 SYDVKM. The CDR3 sequence is CASSYPGTANEQYF. CDR3 nucleotide sequence: TGTGCCAGCAGTTATCCCGGGACCGCAAACGAGCAGTACTTC. Drawing the rest from reference TRBV28 and TRBJ2-7, the complete variable domain is DVKVTQSSRYLVKRTGEKVFLECVQDMDHENMFWYRQDPGLGLRLIYFSYDVKMKEKGDIPEGYSVSREKKERFSLILESASTNQTSMYLCASSYPGTANEQYFGPGTRLTVT.

The chain links TRBV5-1 to TRBJ2-7, with no clear D. The CDR3 consists of 15 residues. From germline, CDR1 is SGHRS and CDR2 YFSETQ. Between the trimmed V and J ends, which lost 3 bases and 3 bases, there was a span of 16 bases. The CDR3 region is CASSWTGLRRYEQYF. CDR3 coding DNA: TGCGCCAGCAGCTGGACCGGGCTTCGTCGCTACGAGCAGTACTTC.

This chain links TRBV5-1 with TRBJ2-1, with 8 bases aligning to TRBD2. The germline gives CDR1 SGHRS, CDR2 YFSETQ. The trim removed 4 bases at V and 1 base at J, leaving 10 bases unmatched. The CDR3 covers 17 residues. DNA of the CDR3: TGCGCCAGCAGCCATGGGACTAGTGACAGTTCCTACAATGAGCAGTTCTTC. Translating it yields CASSHGTSDSSYNEQFF. The full variable domain, rest sourced from reference TRBV5-1 and TRBJ2-1, is KAGVTQTPRYLIKTRGQQVTLSCSPISGHRSVSWYQQTPGQGLQFLFEYFSETQRNKGNFPGRFSGRQFSNSRSEMNVSTLELGDSALYLCASSHGTSDSSYNEQFFGPGTRLTVL.

The chain combines TRBV29-1 with TRBJ1-1; D ambiguous. V was clipped by 5 bases and J by 1 base, with 14 bases between them. Germline assignment: CDR1 SQVTM and CDR2 ANQGSEA. CDR3 length: 14 amino acids. The chain's CDR3 is CSVQPTPGNTEAFF. CDR3 sequence (DNA): TGCAGCGTTCAACCTACCCCCGGGAACACTGAAGCTTTCTTT.

This chain uses TRBV5-4 with TRBJ2-1, with D unclear. CDR3 length equals 14 residues. V was cut by 4 bases and J by 10 bases, with 18 bases left in between. The germline gives CDR1 SGHNT, CDR2 YYREEE (reference sequence). The CDR3 reads CASSEIHTIGEQFF. The DNA of the CDR3 is TGTGCCAGCAGCGAAATACATACAATTGGGGAGCAGTTCTTC.

The J gene is TRBJ2-7, the V gene TRBV19, with 11 bases aligning to TRBD1. The CDR3 totals 15 residues. Unmatched junction bases numbered 2, after V lost 1 base and J lost 3 bases. Germline CDR1 and CDR2: LNHDA and SQIVND (reference sequence). The CDR3 sequence: CASSIGTGGGYEQYF. CDR3 DNA: TGTGCCAGTAGTATAGGGACAGGGGGCGGCTACGAGCAGTACTTC. Using reference TRBV19 and TRBJ2-7 for the parts outside the CDR3, the full variable domain is DGGITQSPKYLFRKEGQNVTLSCEQNLNHDAMYWYRQDPGQGLRLIYYSQIVNDFQKGDIAEGYSVSREKKESFPLTVTSAQKNPTAFYLCASSIGTGGGYEQYFGPGTRLTVT.

The gene calls are TRBV10-3 and TRBJ1-4; D might be TRBD1 (5 bases). Germline V CDR1 and CDR2: ENHRY, SYGVKD. V lost 8 bases to trimming and J lost 8 bases, with 12 bases between them. The CDR3 is 12 residues long. CDR3 bases: TGTGCCATCGGGGGGTCTAGGGAAAAACTGTTTTTT. Amino acid sequence: CAIGGSREKLFF.

The chain employs TRBV9 and TRBJ2-5; D possibly matches TRBD1 or TRBD2 (5 bases each). V was pared by 2 bases and J by 2 bases, with 7 bases between. The CDR3 extends over 13 amino acids. The germline CDR1 and CDR2 sequences are SGDLS and YYNGEE. CDR3 sequence reads: CASSVGEQETQYF. CDR3 coding DNA: TGTGCCAGCAGCGTGGGGGAACAAGAGACCCAGTACTTC. Based on the CDR3 plus reference TRBV9 and TRBJ2-5, the full variable domain is DSGVTQTPKHLITATGQRVTLRCSPRSGDLSVYWYQQSLDQGLQFLIQYYNGEERAKGNILERFSAQQFPDLHSELNLSSLELGDSALYFCASSVGEQETQYFGPGTRLLVL.